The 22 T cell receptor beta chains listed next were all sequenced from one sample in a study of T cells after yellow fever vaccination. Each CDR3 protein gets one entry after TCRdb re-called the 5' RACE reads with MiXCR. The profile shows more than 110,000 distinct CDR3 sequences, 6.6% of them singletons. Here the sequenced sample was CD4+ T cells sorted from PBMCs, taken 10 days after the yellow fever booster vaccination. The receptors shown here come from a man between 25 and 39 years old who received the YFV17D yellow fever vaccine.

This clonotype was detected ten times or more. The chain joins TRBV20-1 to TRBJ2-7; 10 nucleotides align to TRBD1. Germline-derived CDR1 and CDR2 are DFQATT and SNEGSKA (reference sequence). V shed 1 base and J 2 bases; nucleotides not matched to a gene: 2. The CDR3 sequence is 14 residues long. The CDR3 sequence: CSARGDRGAYEQYF. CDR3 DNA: TGCAGTGCTAGAGGGGACAGGGGAGCCTACGAGCAGTACTTC.

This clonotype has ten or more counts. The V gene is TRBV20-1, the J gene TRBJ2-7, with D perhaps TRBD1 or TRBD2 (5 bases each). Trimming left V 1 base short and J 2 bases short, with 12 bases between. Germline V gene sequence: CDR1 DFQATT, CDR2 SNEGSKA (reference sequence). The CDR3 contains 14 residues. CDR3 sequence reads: CSARGERGTYEQYF. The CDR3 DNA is TGCAGTGCTAGAGGAGAGAGGGGAACCTACGAGCAGTACTTC.

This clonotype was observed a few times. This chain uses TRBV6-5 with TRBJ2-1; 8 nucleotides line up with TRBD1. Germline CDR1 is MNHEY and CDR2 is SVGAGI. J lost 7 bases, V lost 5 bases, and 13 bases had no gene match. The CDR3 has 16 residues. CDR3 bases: TGTGCCAGCAGTCCGCCGGGACAGGTGTCAAGGAATGAGCAGTTCTTC. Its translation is CASSPPGQVSRNEQFF.

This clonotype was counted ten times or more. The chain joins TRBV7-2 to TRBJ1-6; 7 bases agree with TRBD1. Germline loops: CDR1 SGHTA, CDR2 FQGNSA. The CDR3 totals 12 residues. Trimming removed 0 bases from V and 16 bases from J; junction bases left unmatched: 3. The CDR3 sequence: CASSLASTGLHF. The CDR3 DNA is TGTGCCAGCAGCTTAGCTTCGACAGGGCTCCACTTT.

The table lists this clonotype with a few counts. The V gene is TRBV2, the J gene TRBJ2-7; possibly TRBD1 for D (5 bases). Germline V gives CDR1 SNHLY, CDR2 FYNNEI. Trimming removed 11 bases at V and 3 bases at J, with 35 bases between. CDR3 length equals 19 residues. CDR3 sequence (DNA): TGTGCCTTCTGTTTATATCGGTTTAGTACCTCGGACAAGAACTACGAGCAGTACTTC. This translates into CAFCLYRFSTSDKNYEQYF.

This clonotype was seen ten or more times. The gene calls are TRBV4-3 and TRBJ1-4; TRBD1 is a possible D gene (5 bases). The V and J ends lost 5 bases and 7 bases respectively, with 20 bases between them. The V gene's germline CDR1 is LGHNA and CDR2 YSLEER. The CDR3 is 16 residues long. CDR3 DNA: TGCGCCAGCAGCGACGTCGGGAGTCTGGGGGGTGAAAAACTGTTTTTT. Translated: CASSDVGSLGGEKLFF.

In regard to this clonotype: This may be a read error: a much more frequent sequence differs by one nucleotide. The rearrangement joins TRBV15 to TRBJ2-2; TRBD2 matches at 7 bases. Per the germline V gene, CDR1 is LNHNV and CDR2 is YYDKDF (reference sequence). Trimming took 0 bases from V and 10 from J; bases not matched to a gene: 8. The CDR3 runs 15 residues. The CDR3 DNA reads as TGTGCCACCAGCAGAGATCGGCTAGCGGCCGTGGAGCTGTTTTTT. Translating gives CATSRDRLAAVELFF.

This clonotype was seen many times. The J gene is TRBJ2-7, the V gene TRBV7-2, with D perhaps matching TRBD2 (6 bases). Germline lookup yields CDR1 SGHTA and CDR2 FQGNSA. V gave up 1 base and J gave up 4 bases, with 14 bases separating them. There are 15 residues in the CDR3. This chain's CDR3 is CASSLGGVVSYEQYF. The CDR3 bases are TGTGCCAGCAGCTTAGGCGGGGTAGTTAGTTACGAGCAGTACTTC.

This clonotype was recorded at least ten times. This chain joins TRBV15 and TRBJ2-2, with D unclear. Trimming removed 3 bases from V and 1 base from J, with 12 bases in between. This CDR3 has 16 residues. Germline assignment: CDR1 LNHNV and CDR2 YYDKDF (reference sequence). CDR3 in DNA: TGTGCCACCAGCAGCCGACACGGCATGAACACCGGGGAGCTGTTTTTT. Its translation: CATSSRHGMNTGELFF.

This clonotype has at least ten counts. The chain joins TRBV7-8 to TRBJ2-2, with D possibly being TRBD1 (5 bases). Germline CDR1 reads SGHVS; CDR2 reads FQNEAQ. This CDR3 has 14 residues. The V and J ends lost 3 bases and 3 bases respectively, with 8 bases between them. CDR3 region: CASSFTGYTGELFF. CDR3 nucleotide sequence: TGTGCCAGCAGCTTTACAGGATACACCGGGGAGCTGTTTTTT.

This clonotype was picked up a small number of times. The CDR3 sequence is CASSFRLGEQYF. In nucleotides, the CDR3 is TGTGCCAGCAGTTTTAGGTTAGGGGAGCAGTACTTC. The chain links TRBV12-3 or TRBV12-4 to TRBJ2-7; no clear D gene. CDR3 length: 12 amino acids. Trimming removed 3 bases from V and 7 bases from J, with 10 bases in between.

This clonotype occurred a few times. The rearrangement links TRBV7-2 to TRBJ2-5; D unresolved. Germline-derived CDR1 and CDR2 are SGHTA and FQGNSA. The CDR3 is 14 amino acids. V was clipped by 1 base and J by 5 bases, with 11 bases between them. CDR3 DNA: TGTGCCAGCAGCTTAGGGGGAATCGATGAGACCCAGTACTTC. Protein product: CASSLGGIDETQYF.

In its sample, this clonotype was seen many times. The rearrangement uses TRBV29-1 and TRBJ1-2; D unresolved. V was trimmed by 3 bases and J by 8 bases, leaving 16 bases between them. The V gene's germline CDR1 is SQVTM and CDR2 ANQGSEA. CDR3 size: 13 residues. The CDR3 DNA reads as TGCAGCGTTGAGCGGGTCCTTCAAAGCGGCTACACCTTC. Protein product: CSVERVLQSGYTF.

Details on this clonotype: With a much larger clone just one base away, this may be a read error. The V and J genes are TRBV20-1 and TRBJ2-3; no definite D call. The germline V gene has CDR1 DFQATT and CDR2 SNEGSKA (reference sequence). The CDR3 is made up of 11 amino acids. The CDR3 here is CSARRLDKQYF. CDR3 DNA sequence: TGCAGTGCGCGCCGCTTAGATAAGCAGTATTTT.

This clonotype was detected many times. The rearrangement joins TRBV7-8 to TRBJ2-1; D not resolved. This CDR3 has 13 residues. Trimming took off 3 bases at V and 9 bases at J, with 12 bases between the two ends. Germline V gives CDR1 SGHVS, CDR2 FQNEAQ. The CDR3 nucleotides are TGTGCCAGCAGCTTCGGACCGACGGCTGAGCAGTTCTTC. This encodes CASSFGPTAEQFF.

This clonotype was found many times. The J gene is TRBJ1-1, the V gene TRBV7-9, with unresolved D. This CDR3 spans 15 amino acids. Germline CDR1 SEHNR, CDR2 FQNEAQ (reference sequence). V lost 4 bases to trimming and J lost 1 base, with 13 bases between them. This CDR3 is CASSSWDRENTEAFF. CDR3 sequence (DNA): TGTGCCAGCAGCTCGTGGGATAGGGAGAACACTGAAGCTTTCTTT.

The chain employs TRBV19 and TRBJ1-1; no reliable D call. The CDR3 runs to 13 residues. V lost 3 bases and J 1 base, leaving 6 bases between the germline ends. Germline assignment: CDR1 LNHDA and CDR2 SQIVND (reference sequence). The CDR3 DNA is TGTGCCAGTAGTATTGGCAGGAACACTGAAGCTTTCTTT. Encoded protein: CASSIGRNTEAFF.

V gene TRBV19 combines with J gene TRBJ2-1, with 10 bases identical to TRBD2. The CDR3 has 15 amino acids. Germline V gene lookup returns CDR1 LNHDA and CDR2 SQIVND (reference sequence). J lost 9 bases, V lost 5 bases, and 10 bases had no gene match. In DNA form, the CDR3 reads TGTGCCAGTAGTGTCGGACTAGCGGCTTCTGGTGAGCAGTTCTTC. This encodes CASSVGLAASGEQFF.

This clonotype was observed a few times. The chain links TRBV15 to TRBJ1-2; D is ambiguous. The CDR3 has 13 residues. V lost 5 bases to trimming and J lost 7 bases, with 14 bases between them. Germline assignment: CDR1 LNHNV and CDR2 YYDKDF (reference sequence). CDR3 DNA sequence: TGTGCCACCAGCGGAGTCCGGAGGGTTGGCTACACCTTC. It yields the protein CATSGVRRVGYTF.

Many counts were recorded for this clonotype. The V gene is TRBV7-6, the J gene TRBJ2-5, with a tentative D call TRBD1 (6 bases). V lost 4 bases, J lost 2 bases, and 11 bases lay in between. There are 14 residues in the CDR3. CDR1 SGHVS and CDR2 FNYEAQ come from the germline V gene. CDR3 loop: CASSSGHKQETQYF. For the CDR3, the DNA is TGTGCCAGCAGCTCGGGACATAAACAAGAGACCCAGTACTTC.

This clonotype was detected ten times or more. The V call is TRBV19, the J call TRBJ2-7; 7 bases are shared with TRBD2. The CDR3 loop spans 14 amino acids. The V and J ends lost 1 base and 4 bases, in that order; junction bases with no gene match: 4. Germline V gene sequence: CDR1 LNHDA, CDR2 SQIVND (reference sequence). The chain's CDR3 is CASSIAGRRYEQYF. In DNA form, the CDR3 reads TGTGCCAGTAGTATAGCCGGGAGGAGGTACGAGCAGTACTTC.

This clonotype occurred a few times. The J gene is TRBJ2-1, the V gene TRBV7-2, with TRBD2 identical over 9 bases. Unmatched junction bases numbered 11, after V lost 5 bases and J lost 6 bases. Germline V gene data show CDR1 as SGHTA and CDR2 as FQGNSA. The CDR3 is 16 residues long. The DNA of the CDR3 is TGTGCCAGCAGCCCCGTCCTTCAAGCGGGAGGCAATGAGCAGTTCTTC. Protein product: CASSPVLQAGGNEQFF.